The 25 T cell receptor beta chains presented below share a single source sample, sequenced in a study of OX40 agonist ivuxolimab in advanced cancers. Repertoires were generated with immunoSEQ multiplex PCR, while TCRdb's copy carries only in-frame clones and drops some. The sample has more than 50,000 clones, roughly four fifths seen once. Sequencing used CD4+ or CD8+ T cells sorted from blood, obtained in a trial of the OX40 agonist ivuxolimab. These receptor sequences come from an adult with an advanced solid tumor such as melanoma, head and neck, liver or kidney cancer.

The chain employs TRBV29-1 and TRBJ1-1; D might be TRBD1 (6 bases). The ends were cut back, 5 bases at V and 3 bases at J, with 13 bases in the middle. Germline V gene lookup returns CDR1 SQVTM and CDR2 ANQGSEA. CDR3 length equals 13 residues. CDR3: CSVLEGGYTEAFF. CDR3 DNA: TGCAGCGTTTTGGAAGGGGGGTACACTGAAGCTTTCTTT.

This clone was seen only a few times. The chain combines TRBV4-2 with TRBJ1-5, with TRBD1 as a possible D gene (5 bases). Germline values: CDR1 LGHNA, CDR2 YNFKEQ. V lost 1 base, J lost 7 bases, and 11 bases lay in between. The CDR3 totals 14 residues. The chain's CDR3 is CASSQGEGEQPQHF. The CDR3 DNA follows: TGTGCCAGCAGCCAAGGTGAAGGGGAACAGCCCCAGCATTTT.

The gene calls are TRBV5-1 and TRBJ1-2; D is undetermined. Germline CDR1 SGHRS, CDR2 YFSETQ. The CDR3 is made up of 15 amino acids. Trimming removed 2 bases at V and 0 bases at J, with 11 bases between. CDR3 coding DNA: TGCGCCAGCAGCTTAAACCGTGACGCTAACTATGGCTACACCTTC. Encoded protein: CASSLNRDANYGYTF.

The sample holds one count of this clone. The genes are TRBV7-3 and TRBJ2-2, with D uncertain. CDR3 size: 14 residues. V was cut by 3 bases and J by 8 bases, with 13 bases left in between. Germline loops: CDR1 SGHTA, CDR2 FQGTGA. The CDR3 loop is CASSLDHGPGELFF. The CDR3 DNA reads as TGTGCCAGCAGCTTGGACCACGGACCAGGGGAGCTGTTTTTT.

This sequence joins TRBV7-9 and TRBJ1-1; D ambiguous. The V and J ends lost 2 bases and 1 base respectively, with 5 bases between them. CDR1 and CDR2 (germline): SEHNR, FQNEAQ (reference sequence). The length of the CDR3 is 13 residues. The CDR3 protein is CASSLNGNTEAFF. In nucleotides, the CDR3 is TGTGCCAGCAGCTTAAACGGGAACACTGAAGCTTTCTTT.

This rearrangement joins TRBV6-1 to TRBJ2-7; 11 positions agree with TRBD1. V gave up 0 bases and J gave up 2 bases; unmatched junction bases: 9. CDR3 size: 18 residues. The germline CDR1 and CDR2 sequences are MNHNS and SASEGT. The CDR3 sequence is CASSEAHHGTGGTYEQYF. CDR3 bases: TGTGCCAGCAGTGAAGCGCATCATGGGACAGGGGGGACCTACGAGCAGTACTTC.

This clone was counted only a few times. The chain has TRBV2 and TRBJ2-1, with a weak D call TRBD1 (6 bases). CDR1 SNHLY and CDR2 FYNNEI come from the germline V gene. Trimming stripped 6 bases from V and 7 bases from J, with 13 bases between. This CDR3 is built from 13 residues. The CDR3 DNA reads as TGTGCCAGCAGCACGGGACAATCGAATGAGCAGTTCTTC. Its protein is CASSTGQSNEQFF.

This clone was seen only once. The chain joins TRBV7-6 to TRBJ2-1, with 8 bases identical to TRBD1. V gave up 2 bases and J gave up 8 bases; unmatched junction bases: 8. Germline CDR1 SGHVS, CDR2 FNYEAQ. The CDR3 is 15 residues long. The CDR3 protein is CASSLSGQGIDEQFF. In nucleotides, the CDR3 is TGTGCCAGCAGCTTATCTGGACAGGGTATCGATGAGCAGTTCTTC.

This chain joins TRBV7-2 and TRBJ2-4; D perhaps matches TRBD1 (5 bases). Trimming left V 3 bases short and J 1 base short, with 7 bases between. The CDR3 is 14 residues long. CDR1 SGHTA and CDR2 FQGNSA come from the germline V gene. The CDR3 protein is CASSFAGAKNIQYF. CDR3 bases: TGTGCCAGCAGCTTCGCAGGGGCCAAAAACATTCAGTACTTC.

The chain combines TRBV10-1 with TRBJ2-2, with D unresolved. CDR3 length equals 13 residues. CDR1 is WNHNN, CDR2 SYGVQD, per germline (reference sequence). The V and J ends lost 3 bases and 5 bases respectively, with 7 bases between them. CDR3 DNA sequence: TGCGCCAGCAGTGAAACCCCTACCGGGGAGCTGTTTTTT. Translating gives CASSETPTGELFF.

The rearrangement uses TRBV27 and TRBJ1-2; TRBD1 agrees at 7 bases. The CDR3 runs to 18 residues. Germline loops: CDR1 MNHEY, CDR2 SMNVEV (reference sequence). V lost 6 bases, J lost 1 base, and 17 bases stayed unmatched. CDR3 region: CASSPRDSRDEHNYGYTF. The CDR3, as DNA: TGTGCCAGCAGCCCCCGGGACAGCCGTGACGAACATAACTATGGCTACACCTTC.

J is TRBJ2-7 and V is TRBV18, with D hard to call. The CDR3 runs 12 residues. The V gene's germline CDR1 is KGHSH and CDR2 LQKENI. Trimming stripped 6 bases from V and 4 bases from J, with 10 bases between. The CDR3 nucleotides are TGTGCCAGCTCCCCCGCCGGTTACGAGCAGTACTTC. Protein: CASSPAGYEQYF.

The chain has TRBV5-1 and TRBJ1-5; TRBD1 aligns across 8 bases. Germline CDR1 and CDR2: SGHRS and YFSETQ. The CDR3 has 16 residues. J was trimmed by 0 bases and V by 6 bases; bases with no gene match: 8. Here the CDR3 reads CASTPAGGDSNQPQHF. CDR3 DNA: TGCGCCAGCACCCCAGCAGGGGGCGATAGCAATCAGCCCCAGCATTTT.

This clone was detected only a few times. The V call is TRBV20-1, the J call TRBJ2-1; no definite D call. Trimming left V 6 bases short and J 5 bases short, with 8 bases between. Per germline, CDR1 DFQATT and CDR2 SNEGSKA (reference sequence). The CDR3 runs to 11 residues. This chain's CDR3 is CSADGHNEQFF. The CDR3 nucleotides read TGCAGTGCGGACGGACACAATGAGCAGTTCTTC.

This sequence joins TRBV7-8 and TRBJ2-7; tentative D call: TRBD1 (5 bases). Germline-derived CDR1 and CDR2 are SGHVS and FQNEAQ. The germline V and J ends were trimmed by 4 bases and 2 bases, with 15 bases remaining between them. This CDR3 has 15 residues. The CDR3 nucleotides read TGTGCCAGCAGCTGGGGCCGCGATCGAACCTACGAGCAGTACTTC. Its protein is CASSWGRDRTYEQYF.

The chain joins TRBV9 to TRBJ2-5; 8 bases align to TRBD1. Germline CDR1 reads SGDLS; CDR2 reads YYNGEE. Losses at the gene ends were 2 bases for V and 2 bases for J; bases not matched to a gene: 8. CDR3 length: 16 residues. The CDR3 DNA follows: TGTGCCAGCAGCGTTAGAGCACAGGGGGGACAAGAGACCCAGTACTTC. Protein sequence: CASSVRAQGGQETQYF.

The J gene is TRBJ2-3, the V gene TRBV7-7; D may be TRBD2 (6 bases). V gave up 5 bases and J gave up 6 bases, with 12 bases separating them. From germline, CDR1 is SSHAT and CDR2 FNYEAQ (reference sequence). This CDR3 is 13 amino acids long. Here the CDR3 reads CASSPDAGDTQYF. DNA of the CDR3: TGTGCCAGCAGCCCCGACGCGGGGGATACGCAGTATTTT. Variable domain in full (rest from reference TRBV7-7 and TRBJ2-3): GAGVSQSPRYKVTKRGQDVTLRCDPISSHATLYWYQQALGQGPEFLTYFNYEAQPDKSGLPSDRFSAERPEGSISTLTIQRTEQRDSAMYRCASSPDAGDTQYFGPGTRLTVL.

Only one count was recorded for this clone. CDR3 nucleotide sequence: TGCGCCAGCAGCTTGTTTACAGGGCTTACCACCGGGGAGCTGTTTTTT. This translates into CASSLFTGLTTGELFF. The chain is built from TRBV5-1 and TRBJ2-2; tentative D call: TRBD1 (6 bases). Germline values: CDR1 SGHRS, CDR2 YFSETQ. The CDR3 consists of 16 residues. Trimming left V 1 base short and J 4 bases short, with 14 bases between.

This chain joins TRBV5-1 and TRBJ2-5; D possibly corresponds to TRBD2 (6 bases). Per the germline V gene, CDR1 is SGHRS and CDR2 is YFSETQ. The CDR3 contains 16 residues. V lost 0 bases, J lost 4 bases, and 16 bases lay in between. The CDR3 DNA is TGCGCCAGCAGCTTGGCGGGGGATGAGGAAAGAGAGACCCAGTACTTC. It is translated as CASSLAGDEERETQYF.

The genes are TRBV10-1 and TRBJ2-3; no clear D. The CDR3 has 12 amino acids. The germline V gene encodes CDR1 WNHNN and CDR2 SYGVQD (reference sequence). Trimming took off 3 bases at V and 1 base at J, with 2 bases between the two ends. CDR3 DNA sequence: TGCGCCAGCAGTGACGGCACAGATACGCAGTATTTT. This translates into CASSDGTDTQYF.

The chain joins TRBV5-4 to TRBJ1-4, with D tentatively TRBD1 (5 bases). The V end was cut by 0 bases, the J end by 4 bases, with 19 bases between. From germline, CDR1 is SGHNT and CDR2 YYREEE (reference sequence). The CDR3 extends over 18 amino acids. The CDR3 reads CASSLGPLRAGRNEKLFF. In DNA form, the CDR3 reads TGTGCCAGCAGCTTGGGGCCCCTTAGGGCAGGGCGTAATGAAAAACTGTTTTTT.

The V call is TRBV28, the J call TRBJ1-2; 8 bases align to TRBD1. After removal of 6 bases from V and 8 bases from J, the junction contained 17 bases not matched to a gene. This CDR3 region has 16 residues. The germline gives CDR1 MDHEN, CDR2 SYDVKM. The CDR3 nucleotides read TGTGCCAGCAGATATTACCTTGGCCCGGGGGACAGGGGCTACACCTTC. Translation gives CASRYYLGPGDRGYTF.

The chain uses TRBV10-2 and TRBJ1-2, with unresolved D. CDR1 and CDR2 (germline): WSHSY, SAAADI. V was shortened by 10 bases and J by 2 bases, with 14 bases between the two germline ends. This CDR3 region has 13 residues. Here the CDR3 DNA reads TGCGCCACCGACTCCCCAAGCAACTATGGCTACACCTTC. This sequence encodes CATDSPSNYGYTF.

The chain employs TRBV18 and TRBJ2-7, with D possibly being TRBD1 (6 bases). The CDR3 is 16 residues long. Deletions cut 0 bases from V and 12 bases from J, with 24 bases between. Germline-derived CDR1 and CDR2 are KGHSH and LQKENI. The DNA for the CDR3 is TGTGCCAGCTCACCACCTAGCCTTATAGCAGGGGCCGGACGGTACTTC. Encoded protein: CASSPPSLIAGAGRYF.

The chain is built from TRBV19 and TRBJ2-2, with no clear D. With 5 bases removed from V and 2 bases from J, the gap between germline ends came to 15 bases. The germline gives CDR1 LNHDA, CDR2 SQIVND (reference sequence). The CDR3 totals 16 residues. The CDR3 protein is CASSPPAPTNTGELFF. CDR3 DNA sequence: TGTGCCAGTAGTCCCCCCGCCCCCACTAACACCGGGGAGCTGTTTTTT.